Described below is a single T cell receptor (beta chain) sequence and its context. These data originate in a study of T cells after yellow fever vaccination. The CDR3 has 15 amino acids. With V trimmed by 5 bases and J by 1 base, 6 bases remained unmatched. Germline CDR1 LGHDT, CDR2 YNNKEL (reference sequence). Each CDR3 protein gets one entry after TCRdb re-called the 5' RACE reads with MiXCR. The sample records a few hundred thousand distinct CDR3 sequences, about a sixth being singletons. The receptor's source is a man aged 18-30 years who received the YFV17D yellow fever vaccine. The chain recombines TRBV3-1 with TRBJ2-5; TRBD2 matches at 8 bases. The sample in question was PBMCs, obtained about 5 days after the first yellow fever vaccination. CDR3 in amino acids: CASSGAGEFQETQYF. The CDR3 coding sequence is TGTGCCAGCAGCGGAGCGGGGGAGTTCCAAGAGACCCAGTACTTC.